Below are 30 T cell receptor beta chains sequenced from a single sample in a study of blood T cell repertoires in COVID-19. Measured with immunoSEQ multiplex PCR; TCRdb has only the in-frame clones, and not every one. Found here are just under 350,000 clones, around 87% of them singletons; the top ten hold around 6%. Material for sequencing was peripheral blood. These receptors were collected from a woman aged 45-65 years with COVID-19, enrolled during active disease.

The rearrangement links TRBV5-1 to TRBJ2-3; TRBD1 might be the D (5 bases). Germline V CDR1 and CDR2: SGHRS, YFSETQ. Trimming stripped 0 bases from V and 3 bases from J, with 11 bases between. The CDR3 covers 15 residues. The CDR3 protein is CASSLEGVRTDTQYF. CDR3 in DNA: TGCGCCAGCAGCTTGGAAGGGGTGAGGACAGATACGCAGTATTTT.

As for this clone: Distinct nucleotide sequences in the sample also encode this CDR3. The J gene is TRBJ1-1, the V gene TRBV7-9; 7 nucleotides align to TRBD1. V shed 3 bases, J shed 1 base, and the junction held 2 bases outside the gene matches. This CDR3 has 14 amino acids. Germline V gives CDR1 SEHNR, CDR2 FQNEAQ (reference sequence). Here the CDR3 reads CASSFGTANTEAFF. The CDR3 DNA reads TGTGCCAGCAGCTTTGGGACAGCGAACACTGAAGCTTTCTTT.

The rearrangement uses TRBV5-1 and TRBJ1-6; TRBD1 matches at 9 bases. The CDR3 consists of 16 residues. The germline gives CDR1 SGHRS, CDR2 YFSETQ. Trimming took 4 bases from V and 0 from J; bases not matched to a gene: 2. CDR3 nucleotides: TGCGCCAGCAGCGGACAGGGGTTCTCCTATAATTCACCCCTCCACTTT. Amino acids: CASSGQGFSYNSPLHF.

This rearrangement joins TRBV11-1 to TRBJ2-5; 8 nucleotides line up with TRBD2. J lost 4 bases, V lost 0 bases, and 4 bases had no gene match. Germline lookup yields CDR1 SGHAT and CDR2 FQDESV (reference sequence). The CDR3 runs to 15 residues. CDR3 in amino acids: CASSLARGVRETQYF. The CDR3 region has the DNA TGTGCCAGCAGCTTAGCGCGGGGGGTTCGAGAGACCCAGTACTTC. The full variable domain, in which reference TRBV11-1 and TRBJ2-5 provide the parts outside the CDR3, is EAEVAQSPRYKITEKSQAVAFWCDPISGHATLYWYRQILGQGPELLVQFQDESVVDDSQLPKDRFSAERLKGVDSTLKIQPAELGDSAMYLCASSLARGVRETQYFGPGTRLLVL.

J is TRBJ2-3 and V is TRBV4-1, with TRBD2 matching 8 bases. Trimming took 1 base from V and 4 from J; bases not matched to a gene: 7. Germline V lookup: CDR1 MGHRA, CDR2 YSYEKL. This CDR3 is built from 16 residues. This CDR3 reads CASSQGYAGGSDTQYF. CDR3 DNA: TGCGCCAGCAGCCAAGGGTACGCGGGAGGCTCAGATACGCAGTATTTT.

The V gene is TRBV5-6, the J gene TRBJ1-5, with D possibly TRBD1 on 6 matching bases. V lost 4 bases, J lost 8 bases, and 19 bases lay in between. The CDR3 runs 15 residues. The germline V gene encodes CDR1 SGHDT and CDR2 YYEEEE. CDR3 DNA sequence: TGTGCCAGCAGCCGTATCTCCCGGGACACCGAGCCCCAGCATTTT. Its protein is CASSRISRDTEPQHF.

The CDR3 loop reads CASSLAVWTPLVDEQYF. DNA for the CDR3: TGTGCCAGCAGCTTAGCAGTTTGGACTCCTCTAGTCGACGAGCAGTACTTC. The chain links TRBV7-2 to TRBJ2-7, with D perhaps TRBD2 (5 bases). In germline, CDR1 is SGHTA, CDR2 FQGNSA. The V end lost 0 bases, the J end lost 5 bases, and 20 bases lay between the germline ends. The length of the CDR3 is 17 residues. The full variable domain, with the rest looked up from reference TRBV7-2 and TRBJ2-7, is GAGVSQSPSNKVTEKGKDVELRCDPISGHTALYWYRQSLGQGLEFLIYFQGNSAPDKSGLPSDRFSAERTGGSVSTLTIQRTQQEDSAVYLCASSLAVWTPLVDEQYFGPGTRLTVT.

V gene TRBV10-3 combines with J gene TRBJ2-7, with 11 bases aligning to TRBD1. Losses at the gene ends were 6 bases for V and 0 bases for J; bases not matched to a gene: 10. Germline V gives CDR1 ENHRY, CDR2 SYGVKD. This CDR3 has 17 amino acids. As DNA, the CDR3 is TGTGCCATCAGCGGGACAGGGGGTTATTCGAGCTCCTACGAGCAGTACTTC. It is translated as CAISGTGGYSSSYEQYF.

V is TRBV4-1 and J is TRBJ1-1, with D uncertain. The CDR3 covers 15 residues. Germline lookup yields CDR1 MGHRA and CDR2 YSYEKL. Trimming shortened V by 0 bases and J by 4 bases, and 12 bases separated the two germline ends. CDR3 coding DNA: TGCGCCAGCAGCCAAGAGGAGGGTCGGGGCACTGAAGCTTTCTTT. Amino acids: CASSQEEGRGTEAFF.

The rearrangement joins TRBV9 to TRBJ2-5, with 9 bases aligning to TRBD2. The CDR3 spans 15 residues. In germline, CDR1 is SGDLS, CDR2 YYNGEE. J was trimmed by 5 bases and V by 1 base; bases with no gene match: 6. The CDR3 DNA follows: TGTGCCAGCAGCGTATCAGGACTAGCGATGGAGACCCAGTACTTC. It codes for CASSVSGLAMETQYF.

CDR3 bases: TGTGCCAGCTCACCTACTGACTACGAGCAGTACTTC. The encoded protein is CASSPTDYEQYF. This rearrangement joins TRBV18 to TRBJ2-7; D not resolved. The CDR3 covers 12 residues. CDR1 and CDR2 from the germline V gene are KGHSH and LQKENI. The germline V and J ends were trimmed by 3 bases and 3 bases, with 6 bases remaining between them.

This chain connects TRBV12-5 to TRBJ2-5; 11 bases agree with TRBD1. The length of the CDR3 is 14 residues. The V segment lost 6 bases and the J segment 4 bases; nucleotides outside the gene matches: 4. Per germline, CDR1 LGHNT and CDR2 FRNRAP. CDR3 in amino acids: CASGTGTGGETQYF. The CDR3 nucleotides read TGTGCTAGTGGCACCGGGACAGGGGGAGAGACCCAGTACTTC.

The J gene is TRBJ2-1, the V gene TRBV6-5; 8 bases agree with TRBD2. The CDR3 has 16 amino acids. Germline V gene data show CDR1 as MNHEY and CDR2 as SVGAGI. The trim removed 2 bases at V and 1 base at J, leaving 4 bases unmatched. Here the CDR3 reads CASSYVGLASYNEQFF. As DNA, the CDR3 is TGTGCCAGCAGTTACGTAGGACTAGCTTCCTACAATGAGCAGTTCTTC.

This chain links TRBV27 with TRBJ1-4; 8 nucleotides match TRBD1. J gave up 10 bases and V 6 bases, and 13 bases lay outside the gene matches. Germline V gene lookup returns CDR1 MNHEY and CDR2 SMNVEV (reference sequence). The CDR3 runs 15 residues. The CDR3 DNA reads as TGTGCCAGCAGGGCCCCAGGGGGCAGTTATCGAAAACTGTTTTTT. It yields the protein CASRAPGGSYRKLFF.

The chain combines TRBV7-9 with TRBJ2-3, with TRBD2 as a possible D gene (5 bases). Trimming left V 5 bases short and J 2 bases short, with 17 bases between. CDR1 is SEHNR, CDR2 FQNEAQ, per germline (reference sequence). The CDR3 is made up of 16 amino acids. The CDR3 is CASSPSAGIATDTQYF. The CDR3 DNA sequence: TGTGCCAGCAGCCCCTCTGCCGGGATAGCCACAGATACGCAGTATTTT.

This chain uses TRBV14 with TRBJ2-3; 8 bases match TRBD2. The germline gives CDR1 SGHDN, CDR2 FVKESK. The CDR3 spans 17 residues. The V gene end was trimmed by 4 bases and the J gene end by 4 bases; junction bases not matched to a gene: 13. CDR3 nucleotide sequence: TGTGCCAGCAGCCCGACTCCGGGACTAGAAGACCCAGATACGCAGTATTTT. Its protein product is CASSPTPGLEDPDTQYF.

This clone was seen once. The chain is built from TRBV4-3 and TRBJ2-7, with D perhaps TRBD1 (6 bases). Trimming took 5 bases from V and 0 from J, leaving 11 bases between them. There are 14 residues in the CDR3. Germline V lookup: CDR1 LGHNA, CDR2 YSLEER. The CDR3: CASSRQETSYEQYF. DNA of the CDR3: TGCGCCAGCAGCAGACAGGAGACCTCCTACGAGCAGTACTTC.

The genes are TRBV7-2 and TRBJ2-5; D not resolved. Germline values: CDR1 SGHTA, CDR2 FQGNSA. CDR3 length: 15 amino acids. V was shortened by 1 base and J by 4 bases, with 13 bases between the two germline ends. The DNA for the CDR3 is TGTGCCAGCAGCTTAGTTTCTGGGCAGAGAGAGACCCAGTACTTC. Its protein product is CASSLVSGQRETQYF.

V and J are TRBV27 and TRBJ1-1; 7 bases fit TRBD1. The CDR3 totals 12 residues. V shed 6 bases and J 7 bases; nucleotides not matched to a gene: 5. Germline CDR1 is MNHEY and CDR2 is SMNVEV (reference sequence). The CDR3 nucleotides read TGTGCCAGCAGGGGACAGTCGGGTGAAGCTTTCTTT. Amino acids: CASRGQSGEAFF.

In the case of this clone: The same CDR3 also results from other DNA sequences found in this sample. This chain joins TRBV19 and TRBJ1-1; perhaps TRBD1 as D (5 bases). The CDR3 runs 13 residues. V lost 5 bases and J lost 3, with 10 bases in between. Germline V gene data show CDR1 as LNHDA and CDR2 as SQIVND (reference sequence). The CDR3 coding sequence is TGTGCCAGTAGTCTTTCGGGGGACACTGAAGCTTTCTTT. Protein: CASSLSGDTEAFF.

The rearrangement uses TRBV19 and TRBJ1-3; the D gene is possibly TRBD1 (5 bases). V gave up 10 bases and J gave up 4 bases, with 17 bases separating them. The CDR3 sequence is 14 residues long. Germline V gives CDR1 LNHDA, CDR2 SQIVND (reference sequence). The CDR3 region is CATRLRGEGNTIYF. The CDR3 bases are TGTGCCACGCGTTTACGGGGGGAAGGAAACACCATATATTTT.

In its sample, this clone was seen a few times. V and J are TRBV9 and TRBJ2-7, with no clear D. The CDR3 totals 16 residues. The V end lost 3 bases, the J end lost 0 bases, and 16 bases lay between the germline ends. The germline gives CDR1 SGDLS, CDR2 YYNGEE. CDR3 loop: CASSAKKPDRSYEQYF. The CDR3 region has the DNA TGTGCCAGCAGCGCGAAGAAGCCTGATCGCTCCTACGAGCAGTACTTC.

This sequence joins TRBV10-3 and TRBJ2-5; tentative D call: TRBD2 (7 bases). Germline lookup yields CDR1 ENHRY and CDR2 SYGVKD. V was clipped by 3 bases and J by 5 bases, with 10 bases between them. The CDR3 consists of 13 residues. CDR3 protein: CAISDEGGETQYF. The CDR3 coding sequence is TGTGCCATCAGTGATGAGGGGGGGGAGACCCAGTACTTC.

This chain links TRBV27 with TRBJ2-3; no reliable D call. Trimming left V 3 bases short and J 1 base short, with 8 bases between. In germline, CDR1 is MNHEY, CDR2 SMNVEV (reference sequence). This CDR3 contains 14 residues. DNA of the CDR3: TGTGCCAGCAGTTTCTGGCAGGGCACAGATACGCAGTATTTT. This translates into CASSFWQGTDTQYF.

V and J are TRBV7-2 and TRBJ1-2, with D uncertain. V lost 5 bases to trimming and J lost 8 bases, with 15 bases between them. The CDR3 totals 13 residues. Germline loops: CDR1 SGHTA, CDR2 FQGNSA. Written as DNA, the CDR3 is TGTGCCAGCAGCAAAACCACGGGAGGGGGCTACACCTTC. It specifies CASSKTTGGGYTF. The whole variable domain, filled in from reference TRBV7-2 and TRBJ1-2, reads GAGVSQSPSNKVTEKGKDVELRCDPISGHTALYWYRQSLGQGLEFLIYFQGNSAPDKSGLPSDRFSAERTGGSVSTLTIQRTQQEDSAVYLCASSKTTGGGYTFGSGTRLTVV.

The gene calls are TRBV6-4 and TRBJ1-3, with unresolved D. V was trimmed by 5 bases and J by 0 bases, leaving 14 bases between them. The CDR3 has 16 amino acids. Germline values: CDR1 MRHNA, CDR2 SNTAGT. The CDR3 DNA is TGTGCCAGCAGTCGAGGTCCGGCCCGCTCTGGAAACACCATATATTTT. This translates into CASSRGPARSGNTIYF.

This clone has just one count. The genes are TRBV7-8 and TRBJ1-1; weak D call: TRBD1 (6 bases). In germline, CDR1 is SGHVS, CDR2 FQNEAQ. The ends were cut back, 5 bases at V and 0 bases at J, with 13 bases in the middle. This CDR3 is 15 amino acids long. The CDR3 here is CASSPPGQLNTEAFF. The CDR3 nucleotides read TGTGCCAGCAGCCCACCCGGACAGCTGAACACTGAAGCTTTCTTT.

In its sample, this clone was seen once. The chain joins TRBV12-3 or TRBV12-4 to TRBJ1-1; D unclear. The ends were cut back, 3 bases at V and 12 bases at J, with 8 bases in the middle. CDR3 length: 10 residues. The CDR3 region has the DNA TGTGCCAGCAGTTTCCTAGTAACTTTCTTT. It specifies CASSFLVTFF.

The chain uses TRBV7-2 and TRBJ1-1; D not certain. V was shortened by 5 bases and J by 3 bases, with 16 bases between the two germline ends. Per the germline V gene, CDR1 is SGHTA and CDR2 is FQGNSA. CDR3 length: 15 amino acids. The CDR3 bases are TGTGCCAGCAGCCCTCACCCGGACTCATACACTGAAGCTTTCTTT. Protein product: CASSPHPDSYTEAFF.

The chain carries TRBV3-1 (or the pseudogene TRBV3-2) and TRBJ2-7; D possibly corresponds to TRBD1 (5 bases). Trimming left V 0 bases short and J 0 bases short, with 12 bases between. The CDR3 sequence is 16 residues long. The V gene's germline CDR1 is LGHDT and CDR2 YNNKEL (reference sequence). CDR3 protein: CASSQDRRVYSYEQYF. The DNA of the CDR3 is TGTGCCAGCAGCCAAGATCGCAGGGTCTACTCCTACGAGCAGTACTTC.